This is a list of T cell receptor beta chains from one sample in a study of PD-1 blockade in mismatch repair-deficient tumors. Libraries were prepared by immunoSEQ multiplex PCR; TCRdb keeps only in-frame clonotypes and omits some of them. Here the sample spans 70,000 to 90,000 clones, roughly 80% being singletons. The sample here was peripheral blood, taken 44 weeks after starting pembrolizumab. These receptors were taken from an adult with mismatch repair-deficient cancer. Both conserved end residues are trimmed from each CDR3. D genes are given only for firm matches.

D: -
V: TRBV2
CDR3: ASSEGGDTQY

D: -
V: TRBV7-3
CDR3: ASSLGARGPTDTQY

D: -
V: TRBV4-3
CDR3: ASSHAGGEQF

D: -
V: TRBV4-1
CDR3: ASSQDPGGIGDTEAF

D: -
V: TRBV5-1
CDR3: ASSFRGPPEAF

D: TRBD2
V: TRBV29-1
CDR3: SVEGGRGYNEQF

D: -
V: TRBV27
CDR3: ASSLHGFQPQH

D: -
V: TRBV7-3
CDR3: ASSRYAPNEQF

D: TRBD1
V: TRBV29-1
CDR3: SVYLTGGGEQY

D: -
V: TRBV28
CDR3: ASSLNKGFPTNQPQH

D: TRBD1
V: TRBV11-2
CDR3: ASSFTPDRGRVQY

D: TRBD2
V: TRBV5-1
CDR3: ASSPRDRPGLAGADEQF

D: TRBD2
V: TRBV27
CDR3: ASSLSLAANTGELF

D: -
V: TRBV27
CDR3: ASSPGSAGYSYEQY

D: TRBD1
V: TRBV27
CDR3: ASSFGTGGLETQY

D: -
V: TRBV18
CDR3: ASSPPFTPADTQY

D: -
V: TRBV13
CDR3: ASSSLGPNTEAF

D: -
V: TRBV5-1
CDR3: ASSLAGKGEQF

D: TRBD1
V: TRBV5-6
CDR3: ASSLGTGGYNEQF

D: -
V: TRBV6-6
CDR3: ASRVRGEANYEQY

D: TRBD1
V: TRBV6-1
CDR3: ASSEKGQATYQETQY

D: -
V: TRBV5-6
CDR3: ASRDGQHRDTQY

D: TRBD2
V: TRBV5-4
CDR3: ASSLVASGSNKQY

D: -
V: TRBV7-2
CDR3: ASSLAERPTYEQY

D: -
V: TRBV5-1
CDR3: ASSPPGLQETQY

D: -
V: TRBV6-5
CDR3: AIGPEAF

D: -
V: TRBV19
CDR3: ASSIRRERADQPQH

D: TRBD2
V: TRBV9
CDR3: ASSVGGTSGYNEQF

D: -
V: TRBV7-3
CDR3: ASSRRGSTDTQY

D: TRBD2
V: TRBV4-2
CDR3: ASRYDLAGASTGELF

D: -
V: TRBV6-5
CDR3: ASRPSGIYNEQF

D: TRBD1
V: TRBV30
CDR3: AASRDSPYEQY

D: TRBD2
V: TRBV5-6
CDR3: ASSLAKASGSYEQY

D: -
V: TRBV7-3
CDR3: ASSRLGGSSYNEQF

D: TRBD2
V: TRBV5-1
CDR3: ASSVGTSSYNEQF

D: -
V: TRBV30
CDR3: AWTSGNVNYGYT

D: -
V: TRBV27
CDR3: ASSQSRQGYEQY

D: TRBD2
V: TRBV30
CDR3: AWNGGTSSATQY

D: -
V: TRBV30
CDR3: AWAPRVSFSDTQY

D: -
V: TRBV19
CDR3: ASIGLSGNTIY

D: -
V: TRBV15
CDR3: ATSTGSYEQY

D: TRBD2
V: TRBV5-1
CDR3: ASRRTSESTDTQY

D: -
V: TRBV5-4
CDR3: ASSLGGDRGNTIY

D: TRBD1
V: TRBV5-4
CDR3: ASSFGQGQETQY

D: -
V: TRBV18
CDR3: ASSPPGGGYGYT

D: -
V: TRBV27
CDR3: ASSRWAVKSYEQY

D: -
V: TRBV5-5
CDR3: ASSPRDTEAF

D: TRBD2
V: TRBV25-1
CDR3: ASSELSGGTGELF

D: -
V: TRBV7-9
CDR3: ASSKTEGFGGYT

D: TRBD1
V: TRBV19
CDR3: ASSNRGDTGELF

D: TRBD1
V: TRBV5-1
CDR3: ASSLGTGYAGYT

D: -
V: TRBV5-1
CDR3: ASSLTREQF

D: TRBD1
V: TRBV6-4
CDR3: ASSTDRVSYNEQF